The 30 T cell receptor beta chains below come from one sample, sequenced in a study of blood T cell repertoires in COVID-19. TCRdb's table, derived via immunoSEQ multiplex PCR, lists solely in-frame clones and lacks some. The sample holds under 450,000 clones, more than 70% seen once. Sequencing was carried out using PBMCs or T cells enriched from blood (not recorded which). These receptors were collected from a man aged 30 to 39 who had recovered from COVID-19.

The gene calls are TRBV7-8 and TRBJ1-5; weak D call: TRBD1 (5 bases). Per germline, CDR1 SGHVS and CDR2 FQNEAQ. The CDR3 has 14 residues. V was cut by 5 bases and J by 6 bases, with 14 bases left in between. The CDR3 coding sequence is TGTGCCAGCAGCCCAACGGGGGGGGGTCAGCCCCAGCATTTT. Translation gives CASSPTGGGQPQHF.

This chain links TRBV29-1 with TRBJ2-2; D is uncertain. This CDR3 spans 13 amino acids. Germline CDR1 is SQVTM and CDR2 is ANQGSEA. V was pared by 1 base and J by 0 bases, with 3 bases between. The chain's CDR3 is CSVEATNTGELFF. CDR3 DNA: TGCAGCGTTGAAGCAACGAACACCGGGGAGCTGTTTTTT.

The chain uses TRBV6-5 and TRBJ1-5, with 9 bases lining up with TRBD1. CDR1 and CDR2 (germline): MNHEY, SVGAGI. V dropped 6 bases and J dropped 2; count of bases not matched to a gene: 5. The CDR3 loop spans 15 amino acids. The CDR3 nucleotides are TGTGCCAGCAGGGCTAGGGACAGGGGCAATCAGCCCCAGCATTTT. This gives the protein CASRARDRGNQPQHF.

This clone was seen more than once but under ten times. The rearrangement links TRBV5-6 to TRBJ2-7; perhaps TRBD1 as D (5 bases). Trimming pared 2 bases from V and 5 bases from J, leaving 14 bases between. Germline values: CDR1 SGHDT, CDR2 YYEEEE. This CDR3 has 14 amino acids. For the CDR3, the DNA is TGTGCCAGCAGCTTTCTTGCAGGGTCGAACGAGCAGTACTTC. It is translated as CASSFLAGSNEQYF.

The V and J genes are TRBV4-3 and TRBJ1-5, with D hard to call. V was shortened by 0 bases and J by 0 bases, with 12 bases between the two germline ends. The germline V gene encodes CDR1 LGHNA and CDR2 YSLEER. The CDR3 totals 17 residues. This CDR3 reads CASSQDYGSYSNQPQHF. Here the CDR3 DNA reads TGCGCCAGCAGCCAAGATTACGGGAGCTATAGCAATCAGCCCCAGCATTTT.

The table lists this clone with a count of one. This sequence joins TRBV5-1 and TRBJ2-7, with D possibly matching TRBD2 (6 bases). CDR1 is SGHRS and CDR2 is YFSETQ in the germline V gene. The V end lost 6 bases, the J end lost 6 bases, and 13 bases lay between the germline ends. The CDR3 contains 12 residues. CDR3 in amino acids: CASTPTGGEQYF. The CDR3 nucleotides read TGCGCCAGCACCCCTACCGGGGGCGAGCAGTACTTC.

J is TRBJ2-5 and V is TRBV5-1, with 10 bases matching TRBD2. V lost 5 bases to trimming and J lost 5 bases; unmatched junction nucleotides: 12. The CDR3 has 16 residues. The germline V gene has CDR1 SGHRS and CDR2 YFSETQ. This chain's CDR3 is CASRRLAGEVLETQYF. CDR3 DNA: TGCGCCAGCAGGCGGCTAGCGGGGGAAGTTCTGGAGACCCAGTACTTC.

This sequence joins TRBV9 and TRBJ2-3, with 10 bases that match TRBD2. The V segment lost 4 bases and the J segment 3 bases; nucleotides outside the gene matches: 5. This CDR3 has 15 residues. Germline CDR1 reads SGDLS; CDR2 reads YYNGEE. CDR3 amino acids: CASSPRAGGTDTQYF. CDR3 sequence (DNA): TGTGCCAGCAGCCCCCGAGCGGGGGGGACAGATACGCAGTATTTT.

This clone was seen a single time. The CDR3 spells CASSQDGGGADTQYF. Written as DNA, the CDR3 is TGTGCCAGCAGCCAGGATGGTGGAGGGGCAGATACGCAGTATTTT. The rearrangement joins TRBV7-3 to TRBJ2-3; TRBD2 might be the D (6 bases). V gave up 5 bases and J gave up 4 bases, with 16 bases separating them. The CDR3 has 15 amino acids. Germline V gene data show CDR1 as SGHTA and CDR2 as FQGTGA.

The chain couples TRBV15 to TRBJ1-4; D is perhaps TRBD1 (5 bases). Germline CDR1 and CDR2: LNHNV and YYDKDF (reference sequence). V lost 2 bases to trimming and J lost 8 bases, with 24 bases between them. The CDR3 length is 18 residues. The CDR3, as DNA: TGTGCCACCAGCAGAACTAAGGGGATAGGCAGAACAAGGGAAAAACTGTTTTTT. Translation: CATSRTKGIGRTREKLFF. The full variable domain, its missing parts supplied by reference TRBV15 and TRBJ1-4, is DAMVIQNPRYQVTQFGKPVTLSCSQTLNHNVMYWYQQKSSQAPKLLFHYYDKDFNNEADTPDNFQSRRPNTSFCFLDIRSPGLGDTAMYLCATSRTKGIGRTREKLFFGSGTQLSVL.

The chain uses TRBV7-2 and TRBJ1-3, with D unclear. V was pared by 3 bases and J by 0 bases, with 9 bases between. Germline CDR1 reads SGHTA; CDR2 reads FQGNSA. The CDR3 length is 15 residues. The CDR3 DNA sequence: TGTGCCAGCAGCTTCGAACACAGCTCTGGAAACACCATATATTTT. Its translation is CASSFEHSSGNTIYF.

This chain connects TRBV5-1 to TRBJ2-3; no reliable D call. Germline V gives CDR1 SGHRS, CDR2 YFSETQ. This CDR3 has 14 amino acids. The V end lost 0 bases, the J end lost 2 bases, and 7 bases lay between the germline ends. The CDR3 DNA sequence: TGCGCCAGCAGCTTGGGAGAAGTCACAGATACGCAGTATTTT. As protein: CASSLGEVTDTQYF.

The V gene is TRBV30, the J gene TRBJ1-2, with D tentatively TRBD1 (6 bases). Germline values: CDR1 GTSNPN, CDR2 SVGIG (reference sequence). There are 12 residues in the CDR3. With 7 bases removed from V and 4 bases from J, the gap between germline ends came to 13 bases. The CDR3 DNA is TGTGCCTTTGAACAGGGTCCCTATGGCTACACCTTC. It encodes CAFEQGPYGYTF.

J is TRBJ1-2 and V is TRBV3-1 (or the pseudogene TRBV3-2), with 9 nucleotides matching TRBD1. The V gene end was trimmed by 0 bases and the J gene end by 4 bases; junction bases not matched to a gene: 3. The CDR3 totals 15 residues. Per germline, CDR1 LGHDT and CDR2 YNNKEL (reference sequence). This CDR3 is CASSQEGTGPYGYTF. CDR3 DNA sequence: TGTGCCAGCAGCCAAGAAGGGACAGGGCCCTATGGCTACACCTTC.

This clone was seen just once. The rearrangement uses TRBV19 and TRBJ1-2; possibly TRBD1 for D (6 bases). The length of the CDR3 is 16 residues. V was shortened by 4 bases and J by 2 bases, with 17 bases between the two germline ends. Germline CDR1 is LNHDA and CDR2 is SQIVND (reference sequence). In nucleotides, the CDR3 is TGTGCCAGTAGTACTACAGCGACAGGCTGGAACTATGGCTACACCTTC. Translation: CASSTTATGWNYGYTF.

The J gene is TRBJ1-2, the V gene TRBV3-1 (or the pseudogene TRBV3-2), with D perhaps TRBD1 (5 bases). Deletions cut 5 bases from V and 8 bases from J, with 21 bases between. The CDR3 has 15 amino acids. Per the germline V gene, CDR1 is LGHDT and CDR2 is YNNKEL (reference sequence). CDR3: CASSDPIQGVEGYTF. The CDR3 nucleotides are TGTGCCAGCAGCGACCCCATCCAGGGTGTCGAAGGCTACACCTTC.

This sequence joins TRBV10-1 and TRBJ1-1; D is possibly TRBD1 (6 bases). The CDR3 runs 15 residues. Germline V gene data show CDR1 as WNHNN and CDR2 as SYGVQD (reference sequence). The V gene lost 2 bases and the J gene lost 3 bases, with 13 bases spanning the gap. CDR3 protein: CASSERGGTYTEAFF. The CDR3 nucleotides read TGCGCCAGCAGTGAGCGAGGGGGAACCTACACTGAAGCTTTCTTT.

The chain has TRBV5-5 and TRBJ2-1; the D gene is possibly TRBD2 (5 bases). CDR1 SGHKS and CDR2 YYEKEE come from the germline V gene (reference sequence). There are 15 residues in the CDR3. V lost 0 bases and J 8 bases, leaving 15 bases between the germline ends. The CDR3 region has the DNA TGTGCCAGCAGCTTGGAGGCTAGCTTGAAGGATGAGCAGTTCTTC. It is translated as CASSLEASLKDEQFF.

The rearrangement uses TRBV11-2 and TRBJ2-5, with TRBD2 matching over 14 bases. CDR3 length: 16 amino acids. With V trimmed by 6 bases and J by 6 bases, 9 bases remained unmatched. Germline loops: CDR1 SGHAT, CDR2 FQNNGV. CDR3 protein: CASRGTSGGPRQTQYF. CDR3 nucleotides: TGTGCCAGCAGGGGGACTAGCGGGGGACCCAGACAGACCCAGTACTTC.

This clone occurred once. This chain uses TRBV14 with TRBJ2-7, with TRBD1 matching 7 bases. With V trimmed by 1 base and J by 2 bases, 8 bases remained unmatched. Looked up from germline, CDR1 is SGHDN and CDR2 is FVKESK. This CDR3 contains 16 residues. The CDR3: CASSQGRQGATYEQYF. The CDR3 nucleotides are TGTGCCAGCAGCCAAGGGAGACAGGGCGCAACCTACGAGCAGTACTTC.

This chain connects TRBV7-2 to TRBJ1-4; D remains ambiguous. Trimming stripped 2 bases from V and 7 bases from J, with 14 bases between. Germline V gene lookup returns CDR1 SGHTA and CDR2 FQGNSA. This CDR3 has 15 residues. The CDR3 reads CASSLSRRLGEKLFF. The CDR3 region has the DNA TGTGCCAGCAGCTTATCCAGGAGGCTGGGTGAAAAACTGTTTTTT.

The chain links TRBV3-1 (or the pseudogene TRBV3-2) to TRBJ1-2; weak D call: TRBD1 (6 bases). The CDR3 runs 14 residues. Germline V gene lookup returns CDR1 LGHDT and CDR2 YNNKEL (reference sequence). V was shortened by 4 bases and J by 2 bases, with 11 bases between the two germline ends. CDR3 nucleotides: TGTGCCAGCAGCCGGGGGGGGGCCAACTATGGCTACACCTTC. Translated, it gives CASSRGGANYGYTF.

The rearrangement joins TRBV10-3 to TRBJ2-7, with D tentatively TRBD2 (6 bases). CDR1 is ENHRY and CDR2 is SYGVKD in the germline V gene. The CDR3 spans 14 residues. V was clipped by 2 bases and J by 3 bases, with 11 bases between them. CDR3 in DNA: TGTGCCATCAGTGAGGGGGGGAAAGGCTACGAGCAGTACTTC. Amino acids: CAISEGGKGYEQYF.

The genes are TRBV19 and TRBJ1-1; possibly TRBD1 for D (5 bases). Per germline, CDR1 LNHDA and CDR2 SQIVND (reference sequence). This CDR3 spans 13 amino acids. V dropped 5 bases and J dropped 4 bases, with 11 bases sitting between them. The CDR3 DNA sequence: TGTGCCAGTAGTGATGTGGGGGGCACTGAAGCTTTCTTT. Protein sequence: CASSDVGGTEAFF.

This clone was seen only once. The chain combines TRBV25-1 with TRBJ2-3, with D possibly being TRBD2 (6 bases). Trimming took 4 bases from V and 12 from J, leaving 14 bases between them. The germline gives CDR1 MGHDK, CDR2 SYGVNS. This CDR3 contains 12 residues. The CDR3: CASSAITGLQYF. DNA of the CDR3: TGTGCCAGCAGTGCGATAACGGGACTCCAGTATTTT.

This sequence joins TRBV29-1 and TRBJ2-1; D is undetermined. This CDR3 has 13 residues. Germline CDR1 is SQVTM and CDR2 is ANQGSEA. Trimming took off 1 base at V and 4 bases at J, with 8 bases between the two ends. The CDR3 DNA reads TGCAGCGTTGAAGTGCGGAGATACAATGAGCAGTTCTTC. Encoded protein: CSVEVRRYNEQFF.

The chain couples TRBV10-3 to TRBJ1-2; 9 bases line up with TRBD1. This CDR3 has 19 residues. Germline trimming cut 0 bases from V and 2 bases from J; bases unmatched to any gene: 13. Per germline, CDR1 ENHRY and CDR2 SYGVKD. The CDR3 nucleotides are TGTGCCATCAGTGAGTCCCGGGACAGGGCGCCAGGGGGGAACTATGGCTACACCTTC. This gives the protein CAISESRDRAPGGNYGYTF.

The J gene is TRBJ2-7, the V gene TRBV29-1; 8 bases agree with TRBD1. Germline lookup yields CDR1 SQVTM and CDR2 ANQGSEA. J lost 2 bases, V lost 6 bases, and 9 bases had no gene match. The CDR3 contains 14 residues. The CDR3 region is CSVRGTGLTYEQYF. In DNA, the CDR3 is TGCAGCGTGAGGGGGACAGGCTTAACCTACGAGCAGTACTTC.

The chain combines TRBV5-4 with TRBJ2-7; 7 bases are shared with TRBD1. CDR1 SGHNT and CDR2 YYREEE come from the germline V gene (reference sequence). With V trimmed by 0 bases and J by 3 bases, 3 bases remained unmatched. This CDR3 is 14 amino acids long. CDR3 region: CASSLAGTVYEQYF. In nucleotides, the CDR3 is TGTGCCAGCAGCTTGGCCGGGACAGTCTACGAGCAGTACTTC.

Only a few counts were recorded for this clone. The sample holds other DNA sequences that translate to the same CDR3. J is TRBJ1-5 and V is TRBV18; 8 bases are a match to TRBD1. J lost 0 bases, V lost 5 bases, and 3 bases had no gene match. CDR3 length equals 15 residues. Germline V gives CDR1 KGHSH, CDR2 LQKENI. The CDR3 spells CASSRTGNSNQPQHF. DNA for the CDR3: TGTGCCAGCTCAAGGACAGGGAATAGCAATCAGCCCCAGCATTTT.